Here is one T cell receptor (beta chain) with its context. The data are from a study of cytomegalovirus exposure and HLA in healthy donors. This CDR3 is built from 18 residues. Germline CDR1 is SGHRS and CDR2 is YFSETQ. J lost 0 bases, V lost 0 bases, and 9 bases had no gene match. With 60 Vbeta and 13 Jbeta primers, the PCR was carried out. Profiling relied on immunoSEQ multiplex PCR, and the TCRdb table lists in-frame clones only, not all of them. The repertoire includes around 95,000 clones, 78% of them detected once, and roughly 4.3% sits in the top ten. V and J are TRBV5-1 and TRBJ1-1; TRBD1 agrees at 9 bases. This receptor was identified in a woman between 35 and 50 years old in good health and CMV-seropositive. Sequences were obtained from PBMCs. DNA for the CDR3: TGCGCCAGCAGCTTGGCAGACAGGACAGGGGCCTTGAACACTGAAGCTTTCTTT. It is translated as CASSLADRTGALNTEAFF.